This entry lists 9 T cell receptor beta chains sequenced from one sample in a study of molecular identifiers for immune sequencing clone quantification. TCRdb recomputed calls from the PCR reads with MiXCR, one row per CDR3 protein. The data show a few hundred thousand distinct CDR3 sequences, about a fifth seen once. The material sequenced was naive CD8+ T cells from blood, with Jurkat cell RNA spiked in. Subset given: FACS-sorted CD8+CD4-CCR7+CD45RA+ naive T cells. The receptors come from a human donor in good health. Some libraries in this study had Jurkat cell RNA spiked in.

Points on this clonotype: A much larger clone lies one base from this, so it may be a read error. The chain couples TRBV6-2 or TRBV6-3 to TRBJ2-5; 8 bases are shared with TRBD2. Germline V gene sequence: CDR1 MNHEY, CDR2 SVGEGT. The length of the CDR3 is 13 residues. V lost 6 bases, J lost 7 bases, and 7 bases stayed unmatched. CDR3 region: CASRLAEEGTQYF. CDR3 DNA sequence: TGTGCCAGCAGACTAGCGGAGGAAGGGACCCAGTACTTC.

This sequence joins TRBV5-6 and TRBJ2-2; D not certain. V was clipped by 0 bases and J by 10 bases, with 16 bases between them. Germline-derived CDR1 and CDR2 are SGHDT and YYEEEE. CDR3 size: 15 residues. CDR3 loop: CASSLEFFTPEELFF. In DNA form, the CDR3 reads TGTGCCAGCAGCTTGGAATTTTTTACTCCGGAGGAGCTGTTTTTT.

This clonotype occurred many times. This CDR3 reads CASTQGNEQFF. The CDR3 DNA reads as TGTGCCAGCACCCAAGGCAATGAGCAGTTCTTC. This rearrangement joins TRBV6-5 to TRBJ2-1, with unresolved D. V was trimmed by 7 bases and J by 6 bases, leaving 7 bases between them. CDR1 is MNHEY, CDR2 SVGAGI, per germline. This CDR3 spans 11 amino acids.

This clonotype turned up a few times. This sequence joins TRBV4-2 and TRBJ2-1, with a weak D call TRBD1 (6 bases). The V gene lost 1 base and the J gene lost 6 bases, with 7 bases spanning the gap. CDR3 size: 13 residues. In germline, CDR1 is LGHNA, CDR2 YNFKEQ. CDR3 amino acids: CASSQVGGNEQFF. CDR3 in DNA: TGTGCCAGCAGCCAAGTAGGGGGCAATGAGCAGTTCTTC.

V and J are TRBV7-2 and TRBJ2-7, with unresolved D. Trimming removed 1 base at V and 3 bases at J, with 10 bases between. The CDR3 extends over 14 amino acids. From germline, CDR1 is SGHTA and CDR2 FQGNSA. The CDR3 nucleotides read TGTGCCAGCAGCTTAGAATTACTCGTCTACGAGCAGTACTTC. Translated, it gives CASSLELLVYEQYF.

This clonotype was seen more than once but under ten times. The CDR3 spells CASSYTGQAEAQYF. DNA for the CDR3: TGTGCCAGCAGTTACACCGGACAGGCCGAGGCCCAGTACTTC. The chain recombines TRBV6-2 or TRBV6-3 with TRBJ2-5; TRBD1 aligns across 7 bases. Trimming removed 2 bases from V and 9 bases from J; junction bases left unmatched: 9. CDR1 is MNHEY and CDR2 is SVGEGT in the germline V gene. The CDR3 runs 14 residues.

Details on this clonotype: A much more abundant neighbour one base away suggests this may be a read error. This likely comes from a read error, as the CDR3 has no conserved phenylalanine or tryptophan at its end. The chain couples TRBV6-2 or TRBV6-3 to TRBJ1-1; D is perhaps TRBD1 (5 bases). The CDR3 consists of 15 residues. Trimming took 0 bases from V and 1 from J, leaving 9 bases between them. The V gene's germline CDR1 is MNHEY and CDR2 SVGEGT. CDR3: CASSYSTDRNTEAFL. DNA for the CDR3: TGTGCCAGCAGTTACTCGACCGACAGGAACACTGAAGCTTTCCTT.

This clonotype was seen repeatedly, ten times or more. The CDR3 is CASSWAPRNEKLFF. The CDR3 DNA follows: TGCGCCAGCAGCTGGGCCCCGAGGAATGAAAAACTGTTTTTT. This chain connects TRBV4-1 to TRBJ1-4; D not resolved. CDR3 length: 14 residues. Trimming left V 5 bases short and J 5 bases short, with 12 bases between. Germline-derived CDR1 and CDR2 are MGHRA and YSYEKL.

This clonotype was seen many times. The CDR3 loop reads CASSQDRQTSGNTIYF. For the CDR3, the DNA is TGCGCCAGCAGCCAAGATCGGCAGACCTCTGGAAACACCATATATTTT. The chain joins TRBV4-3 to TRBJ1-3; D gene ambiguous. The CDR3 is made up of 16 amino acids. Germline V gene lookup returns CDR1 LGHNA and CDR2 YSLEER. V shed 0 bases and J shed 0 bases, with 9 bases lying between them.